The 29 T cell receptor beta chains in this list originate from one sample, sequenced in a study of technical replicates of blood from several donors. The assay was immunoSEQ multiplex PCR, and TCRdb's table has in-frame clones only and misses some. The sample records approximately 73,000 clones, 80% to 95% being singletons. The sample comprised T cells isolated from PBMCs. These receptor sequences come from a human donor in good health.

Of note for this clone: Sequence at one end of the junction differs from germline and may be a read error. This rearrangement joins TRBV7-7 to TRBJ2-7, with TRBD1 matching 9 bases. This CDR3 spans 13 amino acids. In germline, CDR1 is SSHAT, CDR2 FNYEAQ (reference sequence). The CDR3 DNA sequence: TGTGCTAGCAGTTTGACAGGGGGCTACGAGCAGTACTTC. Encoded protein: CASSLTGGYEQYF.

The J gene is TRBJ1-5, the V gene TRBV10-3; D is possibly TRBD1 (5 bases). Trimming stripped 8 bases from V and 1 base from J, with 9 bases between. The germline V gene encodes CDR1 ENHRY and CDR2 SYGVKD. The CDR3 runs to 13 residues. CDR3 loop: CAIGPGSNQPQHF. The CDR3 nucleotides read TGTGCCATCGGACCAGGGAGCAATCAGCCCCAGCATTTT.

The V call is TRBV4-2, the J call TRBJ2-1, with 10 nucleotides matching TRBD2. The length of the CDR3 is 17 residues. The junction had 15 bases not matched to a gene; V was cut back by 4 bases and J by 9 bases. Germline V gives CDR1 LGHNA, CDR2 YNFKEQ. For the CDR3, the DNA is TGTGCCAGCAGCCTCTCATCCAGGGCTAGCGGGAGTCCTGAGCAGTTCTTC. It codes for CASSLSSRASGSPEQFF.

The CDR3 nucleotides are TGTGCCAGCAGTTGGACAGGGGACAATCAGCCCCAGCATTTT. It specifies CASSWTGDNQPQHF. The chain has TRBV27 and TRBJ1-5; 9 bases agree with TRBD1. CDR1 and CDR2 from the germline V gene are MNHEY and SMNVEV (reference sequence). This CDR3 is built from 14 residues. V shed 4 bases and J 3 bases; nucleotides not matched to a gene: 1.

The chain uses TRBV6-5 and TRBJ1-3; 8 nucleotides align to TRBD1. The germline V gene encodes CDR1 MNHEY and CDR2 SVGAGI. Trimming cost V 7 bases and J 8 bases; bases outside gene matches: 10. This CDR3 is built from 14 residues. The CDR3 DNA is TGTGCCAGCATTGACAGGGGCCCTGTTGACACCATATATTTT. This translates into CASIDRGPVDTIYF.

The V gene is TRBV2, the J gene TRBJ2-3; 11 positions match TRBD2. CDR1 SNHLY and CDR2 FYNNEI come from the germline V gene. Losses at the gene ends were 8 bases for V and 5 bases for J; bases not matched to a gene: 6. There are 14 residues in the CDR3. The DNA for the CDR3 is TGTGCCAGCCGTAGCGGGAGGGGGGTAGATACGCAGTATTTT. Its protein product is CASRSGRGVDTQYF.

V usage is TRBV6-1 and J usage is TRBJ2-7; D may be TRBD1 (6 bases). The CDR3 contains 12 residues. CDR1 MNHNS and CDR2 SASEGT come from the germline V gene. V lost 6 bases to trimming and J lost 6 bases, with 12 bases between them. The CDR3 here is CASRQGSSEQYF. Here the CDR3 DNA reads TGTGCCAGCAGACAGGGAAGCAGCGAGCAGTACTTC.

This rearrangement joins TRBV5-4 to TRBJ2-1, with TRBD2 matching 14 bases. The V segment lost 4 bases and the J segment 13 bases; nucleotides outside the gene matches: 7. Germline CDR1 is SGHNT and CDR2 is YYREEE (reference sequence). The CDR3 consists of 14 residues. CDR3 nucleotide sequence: TGTGCCAGCAGCCCGGGACTAGCGGGAGATCACCAGTTCTTC. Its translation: CASSPGLAGDHQFF.

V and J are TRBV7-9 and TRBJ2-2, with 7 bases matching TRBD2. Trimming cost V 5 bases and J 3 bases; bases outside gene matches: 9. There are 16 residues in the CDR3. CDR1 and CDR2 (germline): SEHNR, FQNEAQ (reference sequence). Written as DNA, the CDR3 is TGTGCCAGCAGCCCTCCTAGCGGTGCGTACACCGGGGAGCTGTTTTTT. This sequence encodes CASSPPSGAYTGELFF. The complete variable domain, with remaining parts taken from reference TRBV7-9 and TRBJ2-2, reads DTGVSQNPRHKITKRGQNVTFRCDPISEHNRLYWYRQTLGQGPEFLTYFQNEAQLEKSRLLSDRFSAERPKGSFSTLEIQRTEQGDSAMYLCASSPPSGAYTGELFFGEGSRLTVL.

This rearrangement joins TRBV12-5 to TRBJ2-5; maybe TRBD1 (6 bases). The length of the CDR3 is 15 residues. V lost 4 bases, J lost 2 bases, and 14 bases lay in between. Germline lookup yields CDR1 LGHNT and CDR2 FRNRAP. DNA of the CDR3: TGTGCTAGTGGTTCCACCGGTCAGGGGCAAGAGACCCAGTACTTC. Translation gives CASGSTGQGQETQYF.

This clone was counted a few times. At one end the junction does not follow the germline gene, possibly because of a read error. The CDR3 protein is CASGDLYMNTEAFF. CDR3 in DNA: TGTGCCAGCGGTGATTTGTATATGAACACTGAAGCTTTCTTT. V is TRBV25-1 and J is TRBJ1-1, with D hard to call. This CDR3 region has 14 residues. CDR1 and CDR2 from the germline V gene are MGHDK and SYGVNS.

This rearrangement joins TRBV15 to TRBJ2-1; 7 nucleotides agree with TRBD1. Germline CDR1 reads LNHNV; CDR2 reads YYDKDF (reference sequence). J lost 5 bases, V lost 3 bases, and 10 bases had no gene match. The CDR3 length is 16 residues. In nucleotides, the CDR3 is TGTGCCACCAGCAGGAAGACAGGGAAAACGCACAATGAGCAGTTCTTC. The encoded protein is CATSRKTGKTHNEQFF.

The CDR3 DNA is TGTGCCAGTCAGGGGTGGCTAGGGGTGAACACTGAAGCTTTCTTT. Its translation: CASQGWLGVNTEAFF. The rearrangement uses TRBV6-5 and TRBJ1-1, with a possible D match to TRBD1 (6 bases). Germline lookup yields CDR1 MNHEY and CDR2 SVGAGI. With 9 bases removed from V and 0 bases from J, the gap between germline ends came to 17 bases. The CDR3 has 15 residues.

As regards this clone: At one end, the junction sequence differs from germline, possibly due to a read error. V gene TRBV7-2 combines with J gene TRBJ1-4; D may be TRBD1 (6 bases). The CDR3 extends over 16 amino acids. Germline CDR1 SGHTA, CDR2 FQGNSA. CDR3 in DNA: TGTGCCAGCAGCGTAGCAACAGGGCTAACTAATGAAAAACTGTTTTTT. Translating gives CASSVATGLTNEKLFF.

The CDR3 is CASSFQGPGLAGNTQYF. The CDR3 DNA is TGTGCCAGCAGCTTTCAGGGCCCGGGACTAGCGGGGAATACGCAGTATTTT. The chain employs TRBV7-2 and TRBJ2-3; 13 positions match TRBD2. The V and J ends lost 3 bases and 7 bases, in that order; junction bases with no gene match: 10. This CDR3 is 17 amino acids long. Germline assignment: CDR1 SGHTA and CDR2 FQGNSA.

CDR3 residues: CASSSPGKGSTDTQYF. The CDR3 DNA reads as TGTGCCAGCAGTTCACCAGGGAAAGGTAGCACAGATACGCAGTATTTT. This rearrangement joins TRBV28 to TRBJ2-3; weak D call: TRBD1 (5 bases). Germline-derived CDR1 and CDR2 are MDHEN and SYDVKM. The CDR3 is 16 amino acids. V was clipped by 4 bases and J by 0 bases, with 14 bases between them.

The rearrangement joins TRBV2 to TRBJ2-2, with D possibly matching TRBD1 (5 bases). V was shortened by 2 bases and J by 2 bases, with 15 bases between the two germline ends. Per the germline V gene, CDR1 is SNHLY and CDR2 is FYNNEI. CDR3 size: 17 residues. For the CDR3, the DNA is TGTGCCAGCAGTGAACTCTCAGGGTTCCCAAACACCGGGGAGCTGTTTTTT. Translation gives CASSELSGFPNTGELFF. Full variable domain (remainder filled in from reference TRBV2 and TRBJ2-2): EPEVTQTPSHQVTQMGQEVILRCVPISNHLYFYWYRQILGQKVEFLVSFYNNEISEKSEIFDDQFSVERPDGSNFTLKIRSTKLEDSAMYFCASSELSGFPNTGELFFGEGSRLTVL.

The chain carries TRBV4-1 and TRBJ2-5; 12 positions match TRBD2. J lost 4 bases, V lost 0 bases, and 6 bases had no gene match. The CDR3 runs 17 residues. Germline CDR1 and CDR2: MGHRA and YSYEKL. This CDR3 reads CASSQEGLAGWLETQYF. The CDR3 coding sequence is TGCGCCAGCAGCCAAGAGGGACTAGCGGGTTGGCTAGAGACCCAGTACTTC.

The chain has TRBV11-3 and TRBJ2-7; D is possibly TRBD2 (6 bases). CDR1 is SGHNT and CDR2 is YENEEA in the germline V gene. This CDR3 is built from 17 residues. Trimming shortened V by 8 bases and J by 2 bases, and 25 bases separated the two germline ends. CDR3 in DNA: TGTGCCAGCTCCTGGCGGGGAGACGGAATTATAACCTACGAGCAGTACTTC. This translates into CASSWRGDGIITYEQYF.

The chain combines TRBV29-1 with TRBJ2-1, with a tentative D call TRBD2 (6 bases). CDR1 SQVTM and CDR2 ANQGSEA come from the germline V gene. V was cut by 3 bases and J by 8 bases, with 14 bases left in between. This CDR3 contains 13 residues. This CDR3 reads CSVDSAGIDEQFF. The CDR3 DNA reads TGCAGCGTTGACTCGGCGGGGATCGATGAGCAGTTCTTC.

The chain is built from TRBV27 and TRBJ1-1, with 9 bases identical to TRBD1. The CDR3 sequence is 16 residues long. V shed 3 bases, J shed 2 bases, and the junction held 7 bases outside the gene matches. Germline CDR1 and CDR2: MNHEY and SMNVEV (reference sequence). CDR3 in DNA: TGTGCCAGCAGTTTTTGGGGACAGGGCTCTAACACTGAAGCTTTCTTT. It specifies CASSFWGQGSNTEAFF.

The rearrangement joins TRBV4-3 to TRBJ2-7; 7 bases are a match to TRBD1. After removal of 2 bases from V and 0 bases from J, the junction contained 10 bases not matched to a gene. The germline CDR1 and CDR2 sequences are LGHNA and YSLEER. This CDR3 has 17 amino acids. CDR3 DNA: TGCGCCAGCAGCCAACATTACAGGGGAAAGATCTCCTACGAGCAGTACTTC. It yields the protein CASSQHYRGKISYEQYF.

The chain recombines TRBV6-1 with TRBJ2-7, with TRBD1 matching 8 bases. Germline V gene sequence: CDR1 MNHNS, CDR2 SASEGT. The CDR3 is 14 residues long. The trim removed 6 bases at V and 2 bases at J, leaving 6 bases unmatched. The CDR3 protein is CASRGRQGTYEQYF. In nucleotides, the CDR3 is TGTGCCAGCAGGGGGCGACAGGGGACCTACGAGCAGTACTTC.

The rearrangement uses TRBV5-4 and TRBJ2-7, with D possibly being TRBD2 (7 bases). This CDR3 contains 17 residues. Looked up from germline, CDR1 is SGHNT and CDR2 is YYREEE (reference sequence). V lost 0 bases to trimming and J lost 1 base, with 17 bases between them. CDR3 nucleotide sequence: TGTGCCAGCAGCTTGGCCATAGGCGGGGGCCTGTCCTACGAGCAGTACTTC. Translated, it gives CASSLAIGGGLSYEQYF.

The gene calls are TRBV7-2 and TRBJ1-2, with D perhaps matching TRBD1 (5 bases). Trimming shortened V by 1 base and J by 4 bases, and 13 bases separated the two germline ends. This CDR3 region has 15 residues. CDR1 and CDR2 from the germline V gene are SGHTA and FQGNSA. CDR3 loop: CASSLVGADLYGYTF. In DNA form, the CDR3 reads TGTGCCAGCAGCTTAGTAGGGGCCGACCTCTATGGCTACACCTTC.

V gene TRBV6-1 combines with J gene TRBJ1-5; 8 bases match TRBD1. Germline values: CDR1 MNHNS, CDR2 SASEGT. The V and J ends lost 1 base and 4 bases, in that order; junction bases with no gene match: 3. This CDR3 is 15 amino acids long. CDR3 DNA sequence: TGTGCCAGCAGTGAAGACAGGGGGAGGAATCAGCCCCAGCATTTT. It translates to CASSEDRGRNQPQHF.

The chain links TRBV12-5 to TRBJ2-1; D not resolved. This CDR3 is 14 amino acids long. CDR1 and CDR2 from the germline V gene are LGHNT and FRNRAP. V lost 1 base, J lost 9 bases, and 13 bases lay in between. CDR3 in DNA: TGTGCTAGTGGTTTGGAAACGGTAAACTCTGAGCAGTTCTTC. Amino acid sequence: CASGLETVNSEQFF.

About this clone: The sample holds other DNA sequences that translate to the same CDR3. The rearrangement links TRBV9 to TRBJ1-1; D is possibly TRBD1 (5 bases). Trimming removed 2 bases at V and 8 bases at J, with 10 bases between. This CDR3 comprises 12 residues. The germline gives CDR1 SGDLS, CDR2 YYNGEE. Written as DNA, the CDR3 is TGTGCCAGCAGCGTCGGGGGGACGGAAGCTTTCTTT. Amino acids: CASSVGGTEAFF.

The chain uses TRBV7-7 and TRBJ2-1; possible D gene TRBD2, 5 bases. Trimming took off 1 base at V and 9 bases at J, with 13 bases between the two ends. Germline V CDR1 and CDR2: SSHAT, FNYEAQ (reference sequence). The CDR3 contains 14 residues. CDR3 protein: CASSLGVGEGEQFF. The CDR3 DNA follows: TGTGCCAGCAGCTTAGGGGTGGGAGAGGGTGAGCAGTTCTTC.